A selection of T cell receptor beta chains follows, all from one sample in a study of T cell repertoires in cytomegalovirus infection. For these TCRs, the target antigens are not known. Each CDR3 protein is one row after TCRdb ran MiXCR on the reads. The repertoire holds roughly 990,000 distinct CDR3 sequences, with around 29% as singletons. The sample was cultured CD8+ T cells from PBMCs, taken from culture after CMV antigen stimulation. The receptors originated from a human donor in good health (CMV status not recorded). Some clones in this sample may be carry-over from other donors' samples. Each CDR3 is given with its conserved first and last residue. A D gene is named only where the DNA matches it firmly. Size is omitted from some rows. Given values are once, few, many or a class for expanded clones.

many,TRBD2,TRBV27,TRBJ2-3,CASRLAGGPDTQYF,TGTGCCAGCCGACTAGCGGGGGGACCAGATACGCAGTATTTT
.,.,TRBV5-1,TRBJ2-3,CASTQFGAGTDTQYF,.
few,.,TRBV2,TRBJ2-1,CASTSTGLNEQFF,TGTGCCAGCACTTCGACGGGGCTCAATGAGCAGTTCTTC
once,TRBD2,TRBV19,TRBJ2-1,CASSIPPSTSGGAQQFF,TGTGCCAGTAGTATACCTCCCTCGACTAGCGGGGGGGCCCAGCAGTTCTTC
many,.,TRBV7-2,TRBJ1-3,CAGSPGALTGNTIYF,TGTGCCGGAAGCCCGGGAGCTCTAACTGGAAACACCATATATTTT
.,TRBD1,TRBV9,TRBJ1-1,CASSDRQGAGAMNTEAFF,TGTGCCAGCAGCGACAGACAGGGGGCGGGCGCGATGAACACTGAAGCTTTCTTT
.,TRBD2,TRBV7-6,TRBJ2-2,CASSFITSGVGELFF,TGTGCCAGCAGCTTTATCACTAGCGGGGTCGGGGAGCTGTTTTTT
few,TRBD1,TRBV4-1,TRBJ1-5,CASSHTGGQPQHF,TGCGCCAGCAGCCACACAGGGGGGCAGCCCCAGCATTTT
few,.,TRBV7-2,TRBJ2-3,CASSLEDRYTDTQYF,TGTGCCAGCAGCTTAGAAGATAGGTATACAGATACGCAGTATTTT
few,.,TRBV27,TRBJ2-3,CASSLVRALPDTQYF,TGTGCCAGCAGTTTAGTTAGGGCCCTACCAGATACGCAGTATTTT
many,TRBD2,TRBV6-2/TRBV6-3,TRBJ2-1,CASKTRGGVTNEQFF,TGTGCCAGCAAGACGCGGGGGGGAGTTACCAATGAGCAGTTCTTC
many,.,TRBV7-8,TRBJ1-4,CASSGPPGDLSEKLFF,TGTGCCAGCAGCGGGCCACCAGGGGACTTAAGTGAAAAACTGTTTTTT
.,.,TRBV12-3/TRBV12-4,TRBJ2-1,CASTRTVFDEQFF,TGTGCCAGCACCAGGACAGTGTTCGATGAGCAGTTCTTC
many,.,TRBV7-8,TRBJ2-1,CASSHGRSDGNEQFF,TGTGCCAGCAGCCATGGTCGGTCCGACGGGAATGAGCAGTTCTTC
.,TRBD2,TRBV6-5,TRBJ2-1,CASSSSGGFDEQFF,TGTGCCAGCAGTTCTAGCGGGGGGTTCGATGAGCAGTTCTTC
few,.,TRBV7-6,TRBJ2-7,CASSPRGGLYEQYF,TGTGCCAGCAGCCCCCGGGGAGGACTCTACGAGCAGTACTTC
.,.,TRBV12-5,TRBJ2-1,CASGLGGGSYNEQFF,TGTGCTAGTGGCCTGGGCGGAGGGTCTTACAATGAGCAGTTCTTC
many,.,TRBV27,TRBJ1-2,CASSGTDYGYTF,TGTGCCAGCAGCGGGACTGACTATGGCTACACCTTC
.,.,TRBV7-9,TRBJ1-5,CASSRTGLDQPQHF,TGTGCCAGCAGCCGGACCGGACTAGATCAGCCCCAGCATTTT
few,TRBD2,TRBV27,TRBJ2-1,CASSLSQRGSYNEQFF,TGTGCCAGCAGTTTATCCCAGCGGGGATCATACAATGAGCAGTTCTTT
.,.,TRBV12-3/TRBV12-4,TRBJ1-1,CASGAPGFSEAFF,TGTGCCAGCGGCGCTCCAGGGTTCTCTGAAGCTTTCTTT
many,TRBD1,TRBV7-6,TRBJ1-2,CASSLGTGNGYTF,TGTGCCAGCAGCTTAGGGACAGGGAACGGCTACACCTTC
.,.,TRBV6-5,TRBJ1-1,CASSYSFGGGEAFF,TGTGCCAGCAGTTACTCATTCGGGGGGGGGGAAGCTTTCTTT
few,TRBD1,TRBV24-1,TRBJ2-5,CATSDPGQGGGETQYF,TGTGCCACCAGTGACCCGGGACAGGGAGGGGGAGAGACCCAGTACTTC
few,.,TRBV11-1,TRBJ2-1,CASTLDAAYNEQFF,TGTGCCAGCACCCTTGATGCTGCGTACAATGAGCAGTTCTTC
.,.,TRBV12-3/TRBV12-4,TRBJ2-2,CASSLLQEITGELFF,TGTGCCAGCAGTTTATTGCAGGAGATCACCGGGGAGCTGTTTTTT
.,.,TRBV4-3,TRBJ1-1,CASSQEWPGNTEAFF,TGCGCCAGCAGCCAAGAATGGCCGGGGAACACTGAAGCTTTCTTT
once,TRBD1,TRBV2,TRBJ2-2,CAIPGQVTGELFF,TGTGCCATACCGGGACAGGTCACCGGGGAGCTGTTTTTT
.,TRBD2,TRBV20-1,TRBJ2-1,CSASRLAGSKDEQFF,TGCAGTGCTTCCCGACTAGCGGGGTCGAAGGATGAGCAGTTCTTC
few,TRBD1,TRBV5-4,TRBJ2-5,CASSLMGQGTQETQYF,TGTGCCAGCAGCCTCATGGGACAGGGGACGCAAGAGACCCAGTACTTC
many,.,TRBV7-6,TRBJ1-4,CASSLGTTLATNEKLFF,TGTGCCAGCAGCTTAGGGACAACGCTAGCAACTAATGAAAAACTGTTTTTT
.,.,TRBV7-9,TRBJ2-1,CASSPLKGSSYNEQFF,TGTGCCAGCAGCCCACTCAAGGGGAGCTCCTACAATGAGCAGTTCTTC
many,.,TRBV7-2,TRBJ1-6,CASSLVAGVTYNSPLHF,TGTGCCAGCAGCTTAGTGGCGGGGGTTACCTATAATTCACCCCTCCACTTT
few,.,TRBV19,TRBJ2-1,CASKGQTNEQFF,TGTGCCAGTAAGGGTCAGACCAATGAGCAGTTCTTC
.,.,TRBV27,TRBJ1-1,CASSPRGWGAFF,TGTGCCAGCAGTCCCCGAGGGTGGGGTGCTTTCTTT
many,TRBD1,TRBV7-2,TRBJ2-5,CASSATGGGGETQYF,TGTGCCAGCAGCGCGACAGGGGGTGGAGGAGAGACCCAGTACTTC
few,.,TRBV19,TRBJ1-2,CASSNSGQRELLGYTF,TGTGCCAGTAGTAATAGCGGACAGCGAGAACTTTTGGGCTACACCTTC
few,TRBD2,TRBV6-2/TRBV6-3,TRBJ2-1,CASSRELAGRDNEQFF,TGTGCCAGCAGTCGTGAACTAGCGGGGAGAGACAATGAGCAGTTCTTC
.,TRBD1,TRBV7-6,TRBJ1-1,CASSRRDRVVNTEAFF,TGTGCCAGCAGCCGCCGGGACAGGGTCGTGAACACTGAAGCTTTCTTT
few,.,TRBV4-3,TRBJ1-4,CASSQWGAANEKLFF,TGCGCCAGCAGCCAATGGGGGGCAGCTAATGAAAAACTGTTTTTT
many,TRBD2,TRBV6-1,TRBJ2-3,CASSGGYGLAGITDTQYF,TGTGCCAGCAGTGGAGGATACGGACTAGCGGGGATCACAGATACGCAGTATTTT
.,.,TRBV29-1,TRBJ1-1,CSVEVGRERGAEAFF,TGCAGCGTTGAAGTGGGCAGGGAGCGCGGAGCTGAAGCTTTCTTT
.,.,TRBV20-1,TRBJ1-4,CSARDDRNNEKLFF,TGCAGTGCTAGAGATGACAGGAACAATGAAAAACTGTTTTTT
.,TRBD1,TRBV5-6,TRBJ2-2,CASSLLTGDPGELFF,TGTGCCAGCAGCCTTCTTACAGGGGACCCCGGGGAGCTGTTTTTT